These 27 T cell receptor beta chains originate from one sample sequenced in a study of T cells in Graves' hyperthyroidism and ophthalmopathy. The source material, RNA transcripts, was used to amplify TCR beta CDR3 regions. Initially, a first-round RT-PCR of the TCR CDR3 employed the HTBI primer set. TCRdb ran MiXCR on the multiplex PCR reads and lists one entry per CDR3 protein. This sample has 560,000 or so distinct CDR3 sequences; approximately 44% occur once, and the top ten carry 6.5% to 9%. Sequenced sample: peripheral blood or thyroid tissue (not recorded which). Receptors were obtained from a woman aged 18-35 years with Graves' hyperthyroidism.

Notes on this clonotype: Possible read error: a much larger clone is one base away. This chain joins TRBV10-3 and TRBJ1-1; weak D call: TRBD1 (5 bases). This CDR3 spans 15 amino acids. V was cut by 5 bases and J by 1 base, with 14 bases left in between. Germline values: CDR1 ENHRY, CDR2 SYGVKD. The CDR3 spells CAISPRVLANTEAFF. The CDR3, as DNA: TGTGCCATCAGTCCCAGGGTGTTGGCGAACACTGAAGCTTTCTTT.

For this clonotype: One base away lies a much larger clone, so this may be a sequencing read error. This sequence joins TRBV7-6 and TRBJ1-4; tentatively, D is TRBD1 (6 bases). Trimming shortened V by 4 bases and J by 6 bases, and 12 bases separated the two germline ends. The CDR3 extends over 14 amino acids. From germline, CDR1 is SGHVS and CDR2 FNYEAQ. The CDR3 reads CASSYRDSHEKLFF. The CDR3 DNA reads TGTGCCAGCAGCTACAGGGACTCACATGAAAAACTGTTTTTT.

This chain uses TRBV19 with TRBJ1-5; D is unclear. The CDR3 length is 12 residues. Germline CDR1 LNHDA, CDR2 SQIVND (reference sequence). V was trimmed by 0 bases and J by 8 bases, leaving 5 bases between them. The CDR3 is CASSIEGKPQHF. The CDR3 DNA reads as TGTGCCAGTAGTATAGAGGGTAAGCCCCAGCATTTT.

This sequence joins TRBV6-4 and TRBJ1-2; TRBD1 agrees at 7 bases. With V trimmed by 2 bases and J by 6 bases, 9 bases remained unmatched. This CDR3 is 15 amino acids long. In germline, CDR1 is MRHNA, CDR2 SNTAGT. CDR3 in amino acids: CASSDGDRDVNGYTF. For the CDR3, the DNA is TGTGCCAGCAGTGACGGTGACAGGGACGTGAATGGCTACACCTTC.

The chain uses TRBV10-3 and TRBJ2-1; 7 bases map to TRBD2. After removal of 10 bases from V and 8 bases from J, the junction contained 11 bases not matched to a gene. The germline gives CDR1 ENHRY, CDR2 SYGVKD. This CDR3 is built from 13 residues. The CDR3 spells CATWTSLMDEQFF. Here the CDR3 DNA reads TGTGCCACCTGGACTAGTCTTATGGATGAGCAGTTCTTC.

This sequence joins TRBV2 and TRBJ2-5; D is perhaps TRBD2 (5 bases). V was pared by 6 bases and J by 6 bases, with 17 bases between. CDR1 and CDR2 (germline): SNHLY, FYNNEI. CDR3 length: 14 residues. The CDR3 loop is CASRQRGPSKTQYF. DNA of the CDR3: TGTGCCAGCAGGCAGAGAGGGCCTTCGAAGACCCAGTACTTC.

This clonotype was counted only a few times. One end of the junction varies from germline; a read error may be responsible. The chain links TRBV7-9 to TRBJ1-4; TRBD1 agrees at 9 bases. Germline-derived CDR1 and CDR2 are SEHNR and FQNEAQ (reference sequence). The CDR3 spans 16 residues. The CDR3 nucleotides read TGTGCCAGCAGTTTAGCCCGGGCGGGACAGGGCGAAAAACTGTTTTTT. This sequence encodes CASSLARAGQGEKLFF.

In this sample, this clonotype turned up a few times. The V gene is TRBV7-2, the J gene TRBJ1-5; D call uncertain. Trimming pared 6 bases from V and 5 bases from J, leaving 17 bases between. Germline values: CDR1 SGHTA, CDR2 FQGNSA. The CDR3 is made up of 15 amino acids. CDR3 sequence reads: CASSYSAGSDQPQHF. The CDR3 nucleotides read TGTGCCAGCAGTTACTCGGCCGGTTCGGATCAGCCCCAGCATTTT. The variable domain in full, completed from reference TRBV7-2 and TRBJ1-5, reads GAGVSQSPSNKVTEKGKDVELRCDPISGHTALYWYRQSLGQGLEFLIYFQGNSAPDKSGLPSDRFSAERTGGSVSTLTIQRTQQEDSAVYLCASSYSAGSDQPQHFGDGTRLSIL.

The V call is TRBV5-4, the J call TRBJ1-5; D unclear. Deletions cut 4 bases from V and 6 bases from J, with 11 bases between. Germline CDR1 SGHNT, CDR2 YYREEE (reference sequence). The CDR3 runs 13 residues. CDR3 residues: CASSPGRAQPQHF. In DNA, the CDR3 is TGTGCCAGCAGCCCAGGCCGGGCTCAGCCCCAGCATTTT.

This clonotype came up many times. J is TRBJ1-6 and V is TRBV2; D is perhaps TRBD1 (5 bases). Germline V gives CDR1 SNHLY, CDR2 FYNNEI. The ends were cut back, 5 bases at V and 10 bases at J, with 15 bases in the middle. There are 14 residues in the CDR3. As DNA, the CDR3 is TGTGCCAGCAGTTGGGCAGGGTCCATGTCACCCCTCCACTTT. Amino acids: CASSWAGSMSPLHF.

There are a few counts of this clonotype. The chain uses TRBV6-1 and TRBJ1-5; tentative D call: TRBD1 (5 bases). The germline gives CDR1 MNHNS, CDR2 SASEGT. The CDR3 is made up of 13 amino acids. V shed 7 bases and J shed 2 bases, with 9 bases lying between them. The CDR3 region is CASMGGGNQPQHF. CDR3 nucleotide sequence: TGTGCCAGCATGGGAGGGGGCAATCAGCCCCAGCATTTT.

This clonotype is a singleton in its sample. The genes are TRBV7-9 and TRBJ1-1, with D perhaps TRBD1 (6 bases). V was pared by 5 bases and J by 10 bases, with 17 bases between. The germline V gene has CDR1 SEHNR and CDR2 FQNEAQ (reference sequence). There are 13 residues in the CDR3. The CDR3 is CASSLDSPARAFF. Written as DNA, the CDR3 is TGTGCCAGCAGCCTGGACAGCCCCGCGCGAGCTTTCTTT.

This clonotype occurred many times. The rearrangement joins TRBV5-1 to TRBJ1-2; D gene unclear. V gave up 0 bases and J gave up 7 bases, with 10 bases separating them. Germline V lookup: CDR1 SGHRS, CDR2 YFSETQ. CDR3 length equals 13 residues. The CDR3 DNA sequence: TGCGCCAGCAGCTTGGGCCAGCTCGGTGGCTACACCTTC. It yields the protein CASSLGQLGGYTF. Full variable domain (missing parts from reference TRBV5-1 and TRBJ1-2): KAGVTQTPRYLIKTRGQQVTLSCSPISGHRSVSWYQQTPGQGLQFLFEYFSETQRNKGNFPGRFSGRQFSNSRSEMNVSTLELGDSALYLCASSLGQLGGYTFGSGTRLTVV.

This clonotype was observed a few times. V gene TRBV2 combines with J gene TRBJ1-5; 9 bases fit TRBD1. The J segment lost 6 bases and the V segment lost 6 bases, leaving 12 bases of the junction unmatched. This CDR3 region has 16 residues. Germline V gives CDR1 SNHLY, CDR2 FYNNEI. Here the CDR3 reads CASRGGNRGRVQPQHF. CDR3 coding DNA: TGTGCCAGCAGGGGCGGCAACAGGGGGCGCGTTCAGCCCCAGCATTTT.

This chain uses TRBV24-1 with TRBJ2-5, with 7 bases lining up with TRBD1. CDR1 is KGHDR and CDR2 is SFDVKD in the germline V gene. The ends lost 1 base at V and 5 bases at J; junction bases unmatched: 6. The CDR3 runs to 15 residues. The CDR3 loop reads CATSDFDRVQETQYF. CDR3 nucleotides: TGTGCCACCAGTGATTTCGACAGGGTTCAGGAGACCCAGTACTTC.

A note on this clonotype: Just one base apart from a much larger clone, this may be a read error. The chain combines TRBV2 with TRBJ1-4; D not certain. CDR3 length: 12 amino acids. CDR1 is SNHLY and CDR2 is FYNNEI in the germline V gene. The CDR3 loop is CAISDLREKLFF. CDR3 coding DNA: TGTGCCATCAGTGATTTGAGAGAAAAACTGTTTTTT.

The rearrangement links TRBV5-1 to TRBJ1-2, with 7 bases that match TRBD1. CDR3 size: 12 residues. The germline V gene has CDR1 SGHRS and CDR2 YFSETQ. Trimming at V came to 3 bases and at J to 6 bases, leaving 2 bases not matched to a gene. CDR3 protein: CASSSGQNGYTF. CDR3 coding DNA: TGCGCCAGCAGCTCGGGACAGAATGGCTACACCTTC.

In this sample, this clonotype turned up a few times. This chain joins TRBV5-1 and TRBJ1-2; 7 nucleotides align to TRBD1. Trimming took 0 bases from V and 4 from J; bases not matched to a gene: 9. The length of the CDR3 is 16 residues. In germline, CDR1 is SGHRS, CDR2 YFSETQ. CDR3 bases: TGCGCCAGCAGCTTGGAGGTTAACAGGGGCCGCTATGGCTACACCTTC. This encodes CASSLEVNRGRYGYTF. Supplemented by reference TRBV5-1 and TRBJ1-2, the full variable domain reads KAGVTQTPRYLIKTRGQQVTLSCSPISGHRSVSWYQQTPGQGLQFLFEYFSETQRNKGNFPGRFSGRQFSNSRSEMNVSTLELGDSALYLCASSLEVNRGRYGYTFGSGTRLTVV.

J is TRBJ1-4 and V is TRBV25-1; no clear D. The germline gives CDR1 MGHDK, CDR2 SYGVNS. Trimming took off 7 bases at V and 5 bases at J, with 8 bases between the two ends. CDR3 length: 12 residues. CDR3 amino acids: CASKYGNEKLFF. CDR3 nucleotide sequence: TGTGCCAGCAAATACGGGAATGAAAAACTGTTTTTT.

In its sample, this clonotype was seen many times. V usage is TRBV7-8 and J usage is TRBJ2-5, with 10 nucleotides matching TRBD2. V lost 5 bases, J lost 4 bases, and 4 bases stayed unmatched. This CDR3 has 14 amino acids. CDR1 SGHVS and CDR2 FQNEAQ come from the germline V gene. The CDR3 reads CASSHPSGRETQYF. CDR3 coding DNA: TGTGCCAGCAGCCACCCTAGCGGGAGAGAGACCCAGTACTTC. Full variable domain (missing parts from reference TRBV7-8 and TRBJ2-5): GAGVSQSPRYKVAKRGQDVALRCDPISGHVSLFWYQQALGQGPEFLTYFQNEAQLDKSGLPSDRFFAERPEGSVSTLKIQRTQQEDSAVYLCASSHPSGRETQYFGPGTRLLVL.

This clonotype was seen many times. This chain's CDR3 is CASSEFRSGPENTEAFF. The DNA for the CDR3 is TGTGCCAGCAGTGAATTTCGGTCAGGCCCGGAGAACACTGAAGCTTTCTTT. This sequence joins TRBV25-1 and TRBJ1-1; D not resolved. This CDR3 contains 17 residues. CDR1 is MGHDK, CDR2 SYGVNS, per germline. Trimming stripped 1 base from V and 1 base from J, with 16 bases between.

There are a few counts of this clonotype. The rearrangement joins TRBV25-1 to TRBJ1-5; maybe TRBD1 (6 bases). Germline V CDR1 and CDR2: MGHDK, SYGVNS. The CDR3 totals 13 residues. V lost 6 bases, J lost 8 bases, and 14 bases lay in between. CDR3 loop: CASSLGAREPQHF. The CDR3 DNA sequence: TGTGCCAGCAGCTTGGGGGCTCGGGAGCCCCAGCATTTT.

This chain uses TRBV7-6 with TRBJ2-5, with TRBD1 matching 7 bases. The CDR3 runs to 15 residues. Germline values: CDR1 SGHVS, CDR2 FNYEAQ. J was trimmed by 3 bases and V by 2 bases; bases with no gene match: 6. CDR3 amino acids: CASSLIVTGEETQYF. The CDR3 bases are TGTGCCAGCAGCTTAATTGTAACAGGGGAAGAGACCCAGTACTTC.

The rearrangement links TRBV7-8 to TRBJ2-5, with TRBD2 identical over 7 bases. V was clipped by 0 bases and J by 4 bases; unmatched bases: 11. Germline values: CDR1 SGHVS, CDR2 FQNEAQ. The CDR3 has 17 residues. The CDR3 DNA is TGTGCCAGCAGCTTAGCTAGTGGGGCTAGCGGCCGAGAGACCCAGTACTTC. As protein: CASSLASGASGRETQYF. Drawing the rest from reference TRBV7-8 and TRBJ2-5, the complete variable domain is GAGVSQSPRYKVAKRGQDVALRCDPISGHVSLFWYQQALGQGPEFLTYFQNEAQLDKSGLPSDRFFAERPEGSVSTLKIQRTQQEDSAVYLCASSLASGASGRETQYFGPGTRLLVL.

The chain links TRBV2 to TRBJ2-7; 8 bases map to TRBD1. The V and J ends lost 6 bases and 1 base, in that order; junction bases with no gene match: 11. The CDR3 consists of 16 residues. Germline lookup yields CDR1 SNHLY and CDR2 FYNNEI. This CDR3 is CASSLEAGGASYEQYF. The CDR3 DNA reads TGTGCCAGCAGCTTAGAGGCAGGGGGCGCTTCCTACGAGCAGTACTTC. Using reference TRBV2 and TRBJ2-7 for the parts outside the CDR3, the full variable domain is EPEVTQTPSHQVTQMGQEVILRCVPISNHLYFYWYRQILGQKVEFLVSFYNNEISEKSEIFDDQFSVERPDGSNFTLKIRSTKLEDSAMYFCASSLEAGGASYEQYFGPGTRLTVT.

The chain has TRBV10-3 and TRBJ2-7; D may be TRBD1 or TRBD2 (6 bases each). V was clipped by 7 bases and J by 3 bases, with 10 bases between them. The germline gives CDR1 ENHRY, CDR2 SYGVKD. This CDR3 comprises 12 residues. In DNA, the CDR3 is TGTGCCATCAAGGGGGGTCTCTACGAGCAGTACTTC. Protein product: CAIKGGLYEQYF.

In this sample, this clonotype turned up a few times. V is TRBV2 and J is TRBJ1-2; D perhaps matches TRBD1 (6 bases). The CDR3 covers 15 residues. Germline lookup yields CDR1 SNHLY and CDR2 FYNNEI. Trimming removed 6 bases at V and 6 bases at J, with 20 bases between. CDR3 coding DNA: TGTGCCAGCAGCCCTCCTCGACAGGAGCTTCATGGCTACACCTTC. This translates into CASSPPRQELHGYTF. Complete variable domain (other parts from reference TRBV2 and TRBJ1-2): EPEVTQTPSHQVTQMGQEVILRCVPISNHLYFYWYRQILGQKVEFLVSFYNNEISEKSEIFDDQFSVERPDGSNFTLKIRSTKLEDSAMYFCASSPPRQELHGYTFGSGTRLTVV.